This T cell receptor (beta chain) is drawn from a study of T cell responses to AZD1222 COVID-19 vaccine. Study results and caveats: Repertoire samples came only from after the peak T cell response.

Trimming shortened V by 7 bases and J by 5 bases, and 7 bases separated the two germline ends. The CDR3 contains 10 residues. About this clone itself: Its target is not known.

The assay was immunoSEQ multiplex PCR, and TCRdb's table has in-frame clones only and misses some. Of about 72,000 clones listed, just over 85% were seen once; the top ten hold about 2.7%. The starting material was peripheral blood, obtained on day 0 of AZD1222 vaccination. The chain joins TRBV5-3 to TRBJ2-7; D unclear. TRBV5-3 is identified as an open reading frame with a role that is uncertain. The receptor was derived from an adult in good health. The CDR3 spells CARPRDEQYF. The DNA for the CDR3 is TGTGCCAGACCTCGGGACGAGCAGTACTTC.